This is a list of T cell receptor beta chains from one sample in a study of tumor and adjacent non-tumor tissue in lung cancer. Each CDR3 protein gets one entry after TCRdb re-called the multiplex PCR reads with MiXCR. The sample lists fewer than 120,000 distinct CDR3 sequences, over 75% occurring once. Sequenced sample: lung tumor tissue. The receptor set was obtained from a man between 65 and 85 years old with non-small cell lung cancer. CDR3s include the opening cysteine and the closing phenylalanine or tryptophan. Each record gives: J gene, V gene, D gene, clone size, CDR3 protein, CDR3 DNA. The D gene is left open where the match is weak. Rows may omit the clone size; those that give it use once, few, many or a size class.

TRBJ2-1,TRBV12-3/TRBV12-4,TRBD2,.,CASSGLAGIVETQFF,TGTGCCAGCAGCGGGCTAGCGGGAATCGTGGAGACCCAGTTCTTC
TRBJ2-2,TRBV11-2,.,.,CDSSLDGQSGEQFF,TGTGACAGCAGCCTGGACGGTCAGTCCGGGGAGCAGTTTTTT
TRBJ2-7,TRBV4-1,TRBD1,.,CASSQEDRVSYERHF,TGCGCCAGCAGCCAAGAAGACAGGGTCTCCTACGAGCGGCACTTC
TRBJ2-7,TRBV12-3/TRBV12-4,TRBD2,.,CASSFRLAAASSYEQYF,TGTGCCAGCAGTTTTCGCCTAGCGGCAGCGAGCTCCTACGAGCAGTACTTC
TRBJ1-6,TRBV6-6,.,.,CANSRPEGNSPLHF,TGTGCCAACAGCCGTCCAGAGGGTAATTCGCCCCTCCACTTT
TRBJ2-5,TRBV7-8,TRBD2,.,CASSSEPPGLAGVPAETQYF,TGTGCCAGTAGCTCAGAACCTCCAGGACTAGCGGGAGTTCCTGCCGAGACCCAGTACTTC
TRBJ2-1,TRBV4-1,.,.,CASNRSSRGSYNEQFF,TGCGCCAGCAACCGATCTAGCAGGGGCTCCTACAATGAGCAGTTCTTC
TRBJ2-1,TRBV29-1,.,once,CSVRGRRDGQFF,TGCAGCGTTCGGGGGAGGCGGGATGGGCAGTTCTTC
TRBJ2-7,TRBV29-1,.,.,CSVAGTWGLWSSREQYF,TGCAGCGTAGCCGGGACATGGGGCCTCTGGTCATCCCGGGAGCAGTACTTC
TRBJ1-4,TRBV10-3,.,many,CAISDRGGYNEKLFF,TGTGCCATCAGTGATCGGGGCGGTTATAATGAAAAACTGTTTTTT
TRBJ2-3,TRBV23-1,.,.,CASFVANSIDTQYF,TGCGCCAGCTTTGTAGCGAATAGCATAGATACGCAGTATTTT
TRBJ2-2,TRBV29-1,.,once,CSADVAWGTGEPFF,.
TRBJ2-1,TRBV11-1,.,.,CASSPWPGQGPHELFF,TGTGCCAGCAGCCCCTGGCCGGGGCAGGGGCCACATGAGCTGTTCTTC
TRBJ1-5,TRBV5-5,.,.,CASSVDRATGNQPQHF,TGTGCCAGCAGCGTTGATAGGGCAACAGGCAATCAGCCCCAGCATTTT
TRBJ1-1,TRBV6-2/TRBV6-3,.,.,CASGKRGSGVTEAFF,TGTGCCAGCGGTAAACGAGGCTCCGGTGTCACTGAAGCCTTCTTT
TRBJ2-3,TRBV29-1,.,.,CSVGTDTQYF,TGCAGCGTCGGGACTGATACGCAGTATTTT
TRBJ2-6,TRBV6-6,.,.,CVSSPWGLGANVLTF,TGTGTCAGCAGTCCCTGGGGATTAGGGGCCAACGTCCTGACTTTC
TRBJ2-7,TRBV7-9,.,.,CASSLVSYDQYF,TGTGCCAGCAGTTTAGTCTCCTACGATCAGTACTTC
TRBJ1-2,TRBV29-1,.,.,CSAERRMANYGYTF,TGCAGCGCCGAGAGACGGATGGCTAATTATGGCTACACCTTC
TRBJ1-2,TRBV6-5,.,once,CASSAGVVSNYDYTF,TGTGCCAGCTCGGCCGGGGTTGTCTCTAACTATGACTACACTTTC
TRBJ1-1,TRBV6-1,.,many,CASSGPGWDTEAFF,TGTGCCAGCAGTGGTCCAGGGTGGGACACTGAAGCTTTCTTT
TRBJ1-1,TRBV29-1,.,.,CSAEQGAAGTEAFF,TGCAGCGCTGAACAGGGTGCTGCTGGCACTGAAGCTTTCTTT
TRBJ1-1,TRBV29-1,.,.,CSVGSDRNTEAFF,TGCAGCGTTGGTAGCGACCGGAACACTGAAGCTTTCTTT
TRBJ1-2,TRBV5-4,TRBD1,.,CASSGERQGANYVYTF,TGTGCCAGCAGCGGCGAGCGACAGGGAGCTAACTATGTCTACACCTTC
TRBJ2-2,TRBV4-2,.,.,CASYGLGGVGTGEMFF,TGTGCCAGCTACGGACTAGGGGGAGTGGGGACCGGGGAGATGTTTTTT
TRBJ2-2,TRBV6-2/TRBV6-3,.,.,CANSSNTGELFF,TGTGCGAACAGTAGCAACACCGGGGAGCTGTTTTTT
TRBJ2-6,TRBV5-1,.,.,CASSLDGHGVNVPTF,TGCGCCAGCAGCTTGGACGGGCACGGGGTCAACGTCCCGACTTTC
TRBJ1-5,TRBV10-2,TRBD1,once,CARKTDRGGSNQLQHF,TGTGCCAGGAAAACCGACAGGGGTGGTAGTAATCAGCTCCAGCATTTT
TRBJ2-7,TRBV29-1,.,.,CSVEWVGSSYERYF,TGCAGCGTTGAATGGGTAGGGAGCTCCTACGAGCGGTACTTC
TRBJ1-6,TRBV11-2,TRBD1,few,CTSSQTGRYSSLHF,TGTACCAGCAGTCAGACAGGGAGGTATTCATCCCTCCACTTT
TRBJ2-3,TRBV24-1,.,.,CTTSDSRSLRQYF,TGTACCACCAGTGATTCACGGTCACTGAGGCAGTATTTT
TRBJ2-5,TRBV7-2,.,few,CASSLVLGVQETQYF,TGTGCCAGCAGCTTAGTTCTGGGCGTTCAAGAGACCCAGTACTTC
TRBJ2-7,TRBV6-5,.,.,CASSHSIADEQYF,TGTGCTAGCAGTCACTCGATAGCAGACGAGCAGTACTTC
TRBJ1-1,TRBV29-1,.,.,CSVMERGRDTEVFF,TGCAGCGTTATGGAAAGGGGCAGGGACACTGAAGTTTTCTTT
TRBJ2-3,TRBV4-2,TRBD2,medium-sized,CASSQEREGRDTQYF,TGTGCCAGCAGCCAAGAACGGGAGGGCCGTGATACGCAGTATTTT
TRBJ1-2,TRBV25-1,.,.,CASNQWDGYTF,TGTGCTAGCAACCAATGGGATGGCTACACCTTC
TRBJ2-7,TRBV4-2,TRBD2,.,CASGQVALAGDKQYF,TGTGCCAGTGGCCAAGTTGCCCTAGCGGGGGACAAGCAGTACTTC
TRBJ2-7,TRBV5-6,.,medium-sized,CASSSGATYEQYF,TGTGCCAGCAGCTCGGGGGCAACGTACGAGCAGTACTTC
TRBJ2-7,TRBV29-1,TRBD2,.,CRVDGLAGTLSYEQYF,TGCAGGGTTGACGGGCTAGCGGGGACCCTTTCCTACGAGCAGTACTTC
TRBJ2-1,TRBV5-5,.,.,CASSLAFGANSYKEQFF,TGTGCCAGCAGTTTGGCCTTCGGGGCTAACTCCTACAAAGAACAGTTCTTC
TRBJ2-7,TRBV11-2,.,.,CASSPPSYEHYF,TGTGCCAGTAGCCCTCCGTCCTACGAGCACTACTTC
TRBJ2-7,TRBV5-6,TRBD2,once,CASSLDLTSGISYEQCF,TGTGCCAGCAGCTTGGATTTGACTAGCGGGATTTCCTATGAGCAGTGCTTC
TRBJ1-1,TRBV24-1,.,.,CTTSGYRNTETFF,TGTACCACCAGTGGTTACAGAAACACTGAAACTTTCTTT
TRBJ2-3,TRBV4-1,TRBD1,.,CASSQDGPRGRGLTATQYF,TGCGCCAGCAGCCAAGATGGTCCCAGGGGCAGGGGGCTTACAGCTACGCAGTATTTT
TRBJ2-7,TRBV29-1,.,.,CSVTWTLPYKQYF,TGTAGCGTTACCTGGACGCTCCCCTACAAGCAGTACTTC
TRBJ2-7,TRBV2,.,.,CASAVLMYEQYF,TGTGCCAGCGCAGTCCTGATGTACGAGCAGTACTTC
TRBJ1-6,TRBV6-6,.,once,CASSYVNSYNSPLHF,TGTGCCAGCAGTTACGTGAACTCCTATAATTCACCCCTCCACTTT
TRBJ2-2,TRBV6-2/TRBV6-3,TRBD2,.,CASGASGRAAVTGVLFF,TGTGCCAGCGGAGCTAGCGGGAGGGCCGCGGTTACCGGGGTGCTGTTTTTT
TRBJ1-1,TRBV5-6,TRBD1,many,CASSGTGLSNTEAFF,TGTGCCAGCAGCGGGACAGGTTTGTCGAACACTGAAGCTTTCTTT
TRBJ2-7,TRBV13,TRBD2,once,CGSSSTAGDEQYF,TGTGGCAGCAGCTCAACTGCGGGGGACGAGCAGTACTTC
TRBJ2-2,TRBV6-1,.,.,CASSGRGTGSTEELFF,TGTGCCAGCAGTGGACGAGGGACGGGATCCACCGAGGAGCTGTTTTTT
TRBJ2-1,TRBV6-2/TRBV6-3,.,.,CPSSTHGSRSYNEQFF,TGTCCCAGCAGCACACACGGGAGCCGCTCCTACAATGAACAGTTCTTC
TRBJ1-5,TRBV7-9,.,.,CASSSNGQYNQPQHF,TGTGCCAGCAGCTCAAATGGACAGTACAATCAGCCCCAGCATTTT
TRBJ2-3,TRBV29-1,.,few,CSAEGIGSTDTRYF,TGTAGCGCTGAGGGTATTGGGAGCACAGATACGCGGTATTTT
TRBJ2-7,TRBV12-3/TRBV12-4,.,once,CASTIIPGYEQYF,TGTGCCAGCACTATAATTCCTGGCTACGAGCAGTACTTC